This T cell receptor (beta chain) was captured in a study of T cell repertoires in cytomegalovirus infection. In the study overall: Both recently identified HLA-C-restricted and well-studied HLA-B-restricted CMV epitopes were used in the study. Indicated by public TCR beta signatures were CMV infection and matching HLA type.

TCRdb used MiXCR to reprocess the reads, holding one entry per CDR3 protein. Here the sample spans about 920,000 distinct CDR3 sequences, 31% being singletons. CDR1 is MNHNS and CDR2 is SASEGT in the germline V gene. After removal of 4 bases from V and 0 bases from J, the junction contained 9 bases not matched to a gene. This CDR3 spans 16 amino acids. The sample holds a few counts of this clonotype. Its matching antigen is unknown. This chain connects TRBV6-1 to TRBJ2-7; TRBD1 aligns across 7 bases. Material: cultured CD8+ T cells from PBMCs, obtained from culture after CMV antigen stimulation. This sequence originates from a human donor in good health (CMV status not recorded). Some clones in this sample may be carry-over from other donors' samples. The CDR3 bases are TGTGCCAGCAGTGTTTGGGTGACAGGGAGCTCCTACGAGCAGTACGTC. Translated, it gives CASSVWVTGSSYEQYV.